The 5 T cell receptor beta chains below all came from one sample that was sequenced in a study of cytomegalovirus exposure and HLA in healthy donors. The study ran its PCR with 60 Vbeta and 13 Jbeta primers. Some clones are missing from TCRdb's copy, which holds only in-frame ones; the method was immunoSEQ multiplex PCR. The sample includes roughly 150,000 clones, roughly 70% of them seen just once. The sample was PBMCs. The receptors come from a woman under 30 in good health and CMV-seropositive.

In DNA, the CDR3 is TGTGCCACCAGCAAGATGGGGGCGAACACTGAAGCTTTCTTT. Translated, it gives CATSKMGANTEAFF. The chain joins TRBV15 to TRBJ1-1; the D gene is possibly TRBD1 (6 bases). Germline-derived CDR1 and CDR2 are LNHNV and YYDKDF (reference sequence). There are 14 residues in the CDR3. The V end was cut by 4 bases, the J end by 1 base, with 10 bases between.

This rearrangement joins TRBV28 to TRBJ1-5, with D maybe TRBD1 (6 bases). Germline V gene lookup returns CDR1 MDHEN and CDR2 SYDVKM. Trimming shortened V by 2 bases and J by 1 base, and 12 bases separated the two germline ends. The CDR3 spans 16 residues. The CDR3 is CASSLTLGASNQPQHF. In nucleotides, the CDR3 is TGTGCCAGCAGTTTAACCCTGGGGGCCAGCAATCAGCCCCAGCATTTT. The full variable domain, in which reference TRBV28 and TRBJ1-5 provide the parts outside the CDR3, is DVKVTQSSRYLVKRTGEKVFLECVQDMDHENMFWYRQDPGLGLRLIYFSYDVKMKEKGDIPEGYSVSREKKERFSLILESASTNQTSMYLCASSLTLGASNQPQHFGDGTRLSIL.

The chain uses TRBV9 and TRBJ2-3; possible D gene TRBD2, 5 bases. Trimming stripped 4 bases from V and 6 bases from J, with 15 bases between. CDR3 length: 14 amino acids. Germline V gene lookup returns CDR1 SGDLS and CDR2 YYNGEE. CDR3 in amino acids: CASSPKAGSDTQYF. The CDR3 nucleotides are TGTGCCAGCAGCCCGAAGGCTGGGAGCGATACGCAGTATTTT.

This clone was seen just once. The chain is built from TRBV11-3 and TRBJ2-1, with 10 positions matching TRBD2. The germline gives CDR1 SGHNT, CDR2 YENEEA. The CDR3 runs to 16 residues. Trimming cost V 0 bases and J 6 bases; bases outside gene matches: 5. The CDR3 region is CASSLESGGASNEQFF. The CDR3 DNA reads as TGTGCCAGCAGCTTAGAAAGCGGGGGGGCCTCCAATGAGCAGTTCTTC.

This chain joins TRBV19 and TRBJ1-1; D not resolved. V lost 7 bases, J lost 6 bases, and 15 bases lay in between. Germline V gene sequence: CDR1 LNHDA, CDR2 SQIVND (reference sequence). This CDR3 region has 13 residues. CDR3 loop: CASINVGVSEAFF. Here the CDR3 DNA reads TGTGCCAGTATAAATGTGGGCGTCTCTGAAGCTTTCTTT.